Shown below are 27 T cell receptor beta chains from a single sample sequenced in a study of breast tumors, draining lymph nodes, adjacent tissues. Via MiXCR, TCRdb re-called the multiplex PCR reads, giving one row per CDR3 protein. This sample has about 230,000 distinct CDR3 sequences, with 32% found just once. Axillary draining lymph nodes of breast cancer patients supplied the node samples. The sequencing sample was made of axillary lymph node tissue. These receptors were taken from a female donor with breast cancer. Some clones in this sample may be carry-over from other donors' samples.

The chain uses TRBV29-1 and TRBJ2-3, with D tentatively TRBD2 (6 bases). Germline V lookup: CDR1 SQVTM, CDR2 ANQGSEA. V lost 3 bases, J lost 0 bases, and 10 bases lay in between. CDR3 length: 14 residues. The CDR3 is CSVDDSGSTDTQYF. For the CDR3, the DNA is TGCAGCGTTGACGATAGCGGTAGCACAGATACGCAGTATTTT.

This clonotype was counted at least ten times. The chain joins TRBV2 to TRBJ1-2; D not certain. CDR1 and CDR2 (germline): SNHLY, FYNNEI. This CDR3 has 13 amino acids. Trimming took off 3 bases at V and 2 bases at J, with 7 bases between the two ends. The CDR3 reads CASSDTANYGYTF. DNA of the CDR3: TGTGCCAGCAGTGATACAGCAAACTATGGCTACACCTTC.

This clonotype was recorded a few times. V usage is TRBV7-9 and J usage is TRBJ1-1, with D perhaps matching TRBD1 (5 bases). CDR1 and CDR2 (germline): SEHNR, FQNEAQ (reference sequence). The V end lost 4 bases, the J end lost 9 bases, and 12 bases lay between the germline ends. The CDR3 covers 12 residues. This chain's CDR3 is CASSSLQEKAFF. DNA of the CDR3: TGTGCCAGCAGCTCGCTACAGGAAAAAGCTTTCTTT.

This clonotype appeared many times. DNA for the CDR3: TGTGCCAGCCGGGACAGGGGACCACCGCCCCAGCATTTT. This codes for CASRDRGPPPQHF. The chain employs TRBV6-1 and TRBJ1-5; 10 positions agree with TRBD1. With V trimmed by 8 bases and J by 9 bases, 7 bases remained unmatched. The CDR3 length is 13 residues. The germline V gene has CDR1 MNHNS and CDR2 SASEGT.

The rearrangement links TRBV2 to TRBJ2-1; 8 bases are shared with TRBD2. V lost 9 bases, J lost 0 bases, and 7 bases stayed unmatched. The CDR3 is 15 amino acids. Per the germline V gene, CDR1 is SNHLY and CDR2 is FYNNEI. CDR3 region: CASGGSGSSYNEQFF. CDR3 in DNA: TGTGCCAGTGGGGGAAGCGGGAGCTCCTACAATGAGCAGTTCTTC.

This clonotype came up many times. CDR3 DNA: TGTGCCAGCAGCTACGTTTTAGCGGGAGGCATTGAGACCCAGTACTTC. Translating it yields CASSYVLAGGIETQYF. The chain combines TRBV11-3 with TRBJ2-5; TRBD2 matches at 10 bases. Germline CDR1 reads SGHNT; CDR2 reads YENEEA. The CDR3 loop spans 16 amino acids. V was pared by 4 bases and J by 5 bases, with 10 bases of the junction left unmatched.

Concerning this clonotype: A read error may explain this, as a much larger clone is one base away. V gene TRBV7-2 combines with J gene TRBJ2-1; D is ambiguous. CDR3 size: 15 residues. Germline CDR1 SGHTA, CDR2 FQGNSA. CDR3 in amino acids: CASSSATPRYNEQLF. CDR3 sequence (DNA): TGTGCCAGCAGCTCCGCGACACCTCGTTACAATGAGCAGCTCTTC.

V and J are TRBV19 and TRBJ1-1, with D unclear. With 2 bases removed from V and 3 bases from J, the gap between germline ends came to 13 bases. Germline V gene data show CDR1 as LNHDA and CDR2 as SQIVND (reference sequence). The CDR3 has 15 amino acids. CDR3 sequence reads: CASSITPLHHTEAFF. The CDR3 nucleotides read TGTGCCAGTAGTATAACTCCCCTACACCACACTGAAGCTTTCTTT.

Comment on this clonotype: At one of its ends the junction is not consistent with the germline gene, which may arise from a read error. The gene calls are TRBV2 and TRBJ2-1, with TRBD1 as a possible D gene (7 bases). The CDR3 length is 11 residues. CDR1 and CDR2 (germline): SNHLY, FYNNEI. The CDR3 sequence is CASSSGGSLVF. The CDR3 DNA is TGTGCCAGCAGCTCAGGGGGGTCGTTGGTCTTC.

This clonotype occurred many times. J is TRBJ1-5 and V is TRBV30; the D is unclear. CDR3 size: 12 residues. Trimming pared 0 bases from V and 4 bases from J, leaving 4 bases between. From germline, CDR1 is GTSNPN and CDR2 SVGIG (reference sequence). Here the CDR3 DNA reads TGTGCCTGGAGTGTGGGGAATCAGCCCCAGCATTTT. Amino acid sequence: CAWSVGNQPQHF. Based on the CDR3 plus reference TRBV30 and TRBJ1-5, the full variable domain is SQTIHQWPATLVQPVGSPLSLECTVEGTSNPNLYWYRQAAGRGLQLLFYSVGIGQISSEVPQNLSASRPQDRQFILSSKKLLLSDSGFYLCAWSVGNQPQHFGDGTRLSIL.

This clonotype was counted ten times or more. The V and J genes are TRBV5-1 and TRBJ1-5, with a weak D call TRBD1 (5 bases). With 2 bases removed from V and 5 bases from J, the gap between germline ends came to 17 bases. CDR1 SGHRS and CDR2 YFSETQ come from the germline V gene. The CDR3 totals 16 residues. The CDR3 loop is CASSFRDSRFDQPQHF. As DNA, the CDR3 is TGCGCCAGCAGCTTTCGGGACTCGAGATTCGATCAGCCCCAGCATTTT.

This clonotype occurred many times. This chain links TRBV4-2 with TRBJ2-7, with 9 bases aligning to TRBD2. CDR3 length equals 16 residues. After removal of 0 bases from V and 0 bases from J, the junction contained 3 bases not matched to a gene. Germline lookup yields CDR1 LGHNA and CDR2 YNFKEQ. The DNA of the CDR3 is TGTGCCAGCAGCCAAGAAGCGGGAGGCTTCTCCTACGAGCAGTACTTC. Its translation: CASSQEAGGFSYEQYF.

The V and J genes are TRBV2 and TRBJ2-3, with 13 bases matching TRBD2. The length of the CDR3 is 17 residues. With V trimmed by 8 bases and J by 6 bases, 14 bases remained unmatched. Per the germline V gene, CDR1 is SNHLY and CDR2 is FYNNEI. Here the CDR3 reads CASAGTSGIPSWDTQYF. The CDR3 DNA reads TGTGCCAGCGCCGGGACTAGCGGGATCCCCTCTTGGGATACGCAGTATTTT.

This clonotype was found many times. The V and J genes are TRBV19 and TRBJ2-2, with 14 bases matching TRBD2. V was clipped by 5 bases and J by 3 bases; unmatched bases: 14. Germline V lookup: CDR1 LNHDA, CDR2 SQIVND (reference sequence). The CDR3 totals 20 residues. The CDR3 coding sequence is TGTGCCAGTAGTCTTGAATTGGGACTAGCGGGGGTATTGTACACCGGGGAGCTGTTTTTT. The encoded protein is CASSLELGLAGVLYTGELFF.

This clonotype has more than one count but fewer than ten. The genes are TRBV5-6 and TRBJ1-1, with D possibly being TRBD1 (6 bases). Germline V gene data show CDR1 as SGHDT and CDR2 as YYEEEE. This CDR3 region has 14 residues. V lost 4 bases to trimming and J lost 5 bases, with 15 bases between them. The CDR3 bases are TGTGCCAGCAGCCGTAATGAGGGGGGGACTGAAGCTTTCTTT. Its protein is CASSRNEGGTEAFF.

This chain joins TRBV18 and TRBJ2-1, with D perhaps TRBD1 (5 bases). The V and J ends lost 2 bases and 6 bases respectively, with 14 bases between them. The CDR3 has 15 residues. Germline values: CDR1 KGHSH, CDR2 LQKENI. CDR3 amino acids: CASSPGANSGNEQFF. The CDR3 DNA sequence: TGTGCCAGCTCACCAGGGGCCAACTCCGGCAATGAGCAGTTCTTC.

With regard to this clonotype: Possible read error: a much larger clone is one base away. J is TRBJ2-3 and V is TRBV28; the match to TRBD2 covers 13 bases. The germline CDR1 and CDR2 sequences are MDHEN and SYDVKM. CDR3 length: 16 residues. CDR3: CASSILAGGQTDAQYF. The CDR3 bases are TGTGCCAGCAGCATACTAGCGGGAGGGCAGACAGATGCGCAGTATTTT.

At least ten counts were recorded for this clonotype. The genes are TRBV7-2 and TRBJ1-2; D is unclear. The CDR3 is 13 amino acids. V lost 5 bases to trimming and J lost 0 bases, with 7 bases between them. From germline, CDR1 is SGHTA and CDR2 FQGNSA. The CDR3 nucleotides read TGTGCCAGCAGCCCGGGATCTAACTATGGCTACACCTTC. Translating gives CASSPGSNYGYTF.

The sample holds many counts of this clonotype. The V gene is TRBV5-8, the J gene TRBJ2-7, with 10 bases lining up with TRBD1. Germline V lookup: CDR1 SGHTS, CDR2 YDEGEE. The ends lost 1 base at V and 4 bases at J; junction bases unmatched: 5. The CDR3 has 15 amino acids. The CDR3 DNA reads TGTGCCAGCAGCTTGTGGGACAGGGGATCATACGAGCAGTACTTC. Translated, it gives CASSLWDRGSYEQYF.

The rearrangement uses TRBV11-3 and TRBJ1-3; tentative D call: TRBD1 (5 bases). Trimming cost V 2 bases and J 9 bases, with 14 bases left between them. CDR3 size: 14 residues. Germline loops: CDR1 SGHNT, CDR2 YENEEA. The CDR3 DNA is TGTGCCAGCAGCTTACGGGGGGTCGGGGGCACCATATATTTT. Protein sequence: CASSLRGVGGTIYF.

This clonotype showed up many times. At one of its ends the junction is not consistent with the germline gene, which may arise from a read error. J is TRBJ1-6 and V is TRBV6-4; D ambiguous. The germline gives CDR1 MRHNA, CDR2 SNTAGT. The CDR3 sequence is 10 residues long. This CDR3 is CASSTPPGPF. DNA for the CDR3: TGTGCCAGCAGTACCCCCCCAGGACCCTTT.

At least ten counts were recorded for this clonotype. The chain combines TRBV7-2 with TRBJ2-1; a weak D match, TRBD2 (6 bases). The germline gives CDR1 SGHTA, CDR2 FQGNSA. The CDR3 totals 15 residues. V lost 2 bases, J lost 3 bases, and 11 bases lay in between. CDR3 in DNA: TGTGCCAGCAGCTTAAGCCCGGAGGGCTACAATGAGCAGTTCTTC. This codes for CASSLSPEGYNEQFF.

This clonotype was seen at least ten times. The chain joins TRBV7-2 to TRBJ1-5; 8 nucleotides agree with TRBD1. The V gene end was trimmed by 5 bases and the J gene end by 7 bases; junction bases not matched to a gene: 10. Germline V lookup: CDR1 SGHTA, CDR2 FQGNSA. This CDR3 has 15 amino acids. CDR3 amino acids: CASSPRTGRGQPQHF. The DNA for the CDR3 is TGTGCCAGCAGCCCCAGGACAGGGAGGGGACAGCCCCAGCATTTT.

This clonotype occurred once. The chain recombines TRBV24-1 with TRBJ2-1; D might be TRBD1 (5 bases). The CDR3 runs to 18 residues. Trimming removed 3 bases at V and 5 bases at J, with 22 bases between. Germline V gives CDR1 KGHDR, CDR2 SFDVKD. CDR3 region: CATSDTGQGWVSNNEQFF. DNA of the CDR3: TGTGCCACCAGTGATACCGGGCAGGGCTGGGTTAGTAACAATGAGCAGTTCTTC.

This clonotype was counted a single time. The chain combines TRBV6-4 with TRBJ1-5; no clear D. Germline V gene data show CDR1 as MRHNA and CDR2 as SNTAGT. V lost 2 bases to trimming and J lost 0 bases, with 14 bases between them. The CDR3 runs 17 residues. The CDR3 protein is CASSDALGEYSNQPQHF. In DNA, the CDR3 is TGTGCCAGCAGTGACGCGCTTGGGGAGTATAGCAATCAGCCCCAGCATTTT.

About this clonotype itself: A much larger clone lies one base from this, so it may be a read error. The chain is built from TRBV7-6 and TRBJ2-5; 10 nucleotides match TRBD1. Per germline, CDR1 SGHVS and CDR2 FNYEAQ. There are 15 residues in the CDR3. CDR3 amino acids: CASSQDRGIRETQHF. CDR3 DNA: TGTGCCAGCAGCCAGGACAGGGGGATTCGAGAGACCCAGCACTTC.

The chain's CDR3 is CASSSQGTSANEQYF. The CDR3 nucleotides are TGTGCCAGCAGCTCTCAAGGGACTAGCGCAAATGAGCAGTATTTT. This rearrangement joins TRBV11-2 to TRBJ2-3, with 10 bases lining up with TRBD2. The CDR3 contains 15 residues. V shed 4 bases and J 11 bases; nucleotides not matched to a gene: 12. Germline V gives CDR1 SGHAT, CDR2 FQNNGV.